This entry lists 16 T cell receptor beta chains sequenced from one sample in a study of blood T cell repertoires in COVID-19. Sequenced by immunoSEQ multiplex PCR; TCRdb stores in-frame clones only, minus some. Of about 170,000 clones listed, 65% to 80% are singletons. The sequenced sample was PBMCs or T cells enriched from blood (not recorded which). The receptor source for this set is a woman in her sixties or seventies in a cohort exposed to, infected with or recovered from COVID-19 (not recorded which).

The J gene is TRBJ2-1, the V gene TRBV7-9; D is unclear. There are 16 residues in the CDR3. Germline CDR1 is SEHNR and CDR2 is FQNEAQ (reference sequence). V lost 5 bases to trimming and J lost 4 bases, with 18 bases between them. The CDR3 coding sequence is TGTGCCAGCAGCCCCCGCGGCCAACTGGCATACAATGAGCAGTTCTTC. It translates to CASSPRGQLAYNEQFF.

V is TRBV2 and J is TRBJ1-5; weak D call: TRBD1 (6 bases). This CDR3 contains 14 residues. The V gene lost 6 bases and the J gene lost 5 bases, with 14 bases spanning the gap. The germline gives CDR1 SNHLY, CDR2 FYNNEI. In DNA, the CDR3 is TGTGCCAGCAGCGGACCGGGACAATATCAGCCCCAGCATTTT. It specifies CASSGPGQYQPQHF.

The chain employs TRBV29-1 and TRBJ1-4, with D possibly being TRBD1 (5 bases). V lost 4 bases, J lost 2 bases, and 14 bases lay in between. The CDR3 extends over 15 amino acids. The V gene's germline CDR1 is SQVTM and CDR2 ANQGSEA. The CDR3 spells CSVALRAGTNEKLFF. Written as DNA, the CDR3 is TGCAGCGTTGCGCTCAGGGCGGGGACTAATGAAAAACTGTTTTTT.

The J gene is TRBJ2-2, the V gene TRBV7-2, with D possibly matching TRBD1 (6 bases). Germline V gene data show CDR1 as SGHTA and CDR2 as FQGNSA. Trimming removed 2 bases from V and 3 bases from J, with 10 bases in between. The CDR3 consists of 15 residues. The CDR3 loop reads CASSLTGPDTGELFF. The CDR3 DNA follows: TGTGCCAGCAGCTTAACAGGGCCCGACACCGGGGAGCTGTTTTTT.

The chain has TRBV28 and TRBJ2-1; 8 nucleotides align to TRBD1. The CDR3 runs 15 residues. J was trimmed by 7 bases and V by 4 bases; bases with no gene match: 9. From germline, CDR1 is MDHEN and CDR2 SYDVKM. CDR3 region: CASSSPGQGDNEQFF. The CDR3 nucleotides are TGTGCCAGCAGTTCTCCCGGACAGGGAGATAATGAGCAGTTCTTC.

This rearrangement joins TRBV18 to TRBJ1-1, with 8 bases lining up with TRBD1. The length of the CDR3 is 16 residues. Germline V gene lookup returns CDR1 KGHSH and CDR2 LQKENI. The ends lost 3 bases at V and 4 bases at J; junction bases unmatched: 10. The chain's CDR3 is CASSPVLPTGGTEAFF. DNA of the CDR3: TGTGCCAGCTCACCGGTCCTACCCACAGGGGGCACTGAAGCTTTCTTT.

J is TRBJ2-7 and V is TRBV7-2, with 7 bases matching TRBD2. V trimming: 1 base; J trimming: 5 bases; junction bases outside the gene matches: 8. CDR1 SGHTA and CDR2 FQGNSA come from the germline V gene. This CDR3 contains 15 residues. Here the CDR3 DNA reads TGTGCCAGCAGCTTAGGTGGCTACCGGGGGGACGAGCAGTACTTC. Amino acid sequence: CASSLGGYRGDEQYF.

The chain employs TRBV15 and TRBJ1-5; D gene uncertain. V was clipped by 0 bases and J by 3 bases, with 9 bases between them. The CDR3 is made up of 15 amino acids. CDR1 is LNHNV and CDR2 is YYDKDF in the germline V gene (reference sequence). The CDR3 reads CATSREGRNNQPQHF. Written as DNA, the CDR3 is TGTGCCACCAGCAGAGAAGGCAGGAACAATCAGCCCCAGCATTTT. Drawing the rest from reference TRBV15 and TRBJ1-5, the complete variable domain is DAMVIQNPRYQVTQFGKPVTLSCSQTLNHNVMYWYQQKSSQAPKLLFHYYDKDFNNEADTPDNFQSRRPNTSFCFLDIRSPGLGDTAMYLCATSREGRNNQPQHFGDGTRLSIL.

J is TRBJ2-1 and V is TRBV5-1, with 9 bases aligning to TRBD1. The CDR3 runs 16 residues. Germline V gene sequence: CDR1 SGHRS, CDR2 YFSETQ. The J segment lost 8 bases and the V segment lost 7 bases, leaving 16 bases of the junction unmatched. In DNA, the CDR3 is TGCGCCAGCGGGCCCCTCCCAGGGACAGGGTTACATGAGCAGTTCTTC. Amino acids: CASGPLPGTGLHEQFF.

This clone has a single count. The gene calls are TRBV11-3 and TRBJ2-1, with 13 bases identical to TRBD2. J was trimmed by 4 bases and V by 4 bases; bases with no gene match: 4. Per the germline V gene, CDR1 is SGHNT and CDR2 is YENEEA. The CDR3 is 16 amino acids. CDR3 in amino acids: CASSSGLAGLYNEQFF. CDR3 bases: TGTGCCAGCAGCTCGGGACTAGCGGGGTTATACAATGAGCAGTTCTTC.

The chain combines TRBV28 with TRBJ1-6; D is possibly TRBD1 (5 bases). The germline CDR1 and CDR2 sequences are MDHEN and SYDVKM. Trimming cost V 6 bases and J 4 bases, with 7 bases left between them. The CDR3 has 13 residues. The CDR3 DNA follows: TGTGCCAGCAGCGACAGTTATAATTCACCCCTCCACTTT. Its protein product is CASSDSYNSPLHF.

This clone was seen just once. This chain joins TRBV7-6 and TRBJ1-1; TRBD1 might be the D (5 bases). The germline V and J ends were trimmed by 2 bases and 3 bases, with 19 bases remaining between them. The CDR3 covers 17 residues. Germline V CDR1 and CDR2: SGHVS, FNYEAQ. The CDR3 DNA follows: TGTGCCAGCAGCTTATCTGGGGGGGGGACTTCGGACACTGAAGCTTTCTTT. Amino acid sequence: CASSLSGGGTSDTEAFF.

This sequence joins TRBV21-1 and TRBJ2-1; the D call of TRBD2 is as the table states it, not checked on the DNA. TRBV21-1 is termed a pseudogene. The CDR3 totals 16 residues. This CDR3 is CASPDSTSGSSNEQFF. CDR3 coding DNA: TGTGCCAGTCCCGATTCGACTAGCGGGAGTTCTAATGAGCAGTTCTTC.

The rearrangement links TRBV7-2 to TRBJ2-7, with 14 bases aligning to TRBD2. Germline trimming cut 4 bases from V and 12 bases from J; bases unmatched to any gene: 5. Germline values: CDR1 SGHTA, CDR2 FQGNSA. The CDR3 is 13 residues long. The CDR3 here is CASSSGLAGVPYF. CDR3 bases: TGTGCCAGCAGCTCGGGACTAGCGGGAGTTCCGTACTTC.

The chain couples TRBV9 to TRBJ2-3; 8 bases agree with TRBD1. The CDR3 totals 16 residues. Trimming cost V 2 bases and J 8 bases; bases outside gene matches: 13. CDR1 and CDR2 from the germline V gene are SGDLS and YYNGEE. The CDR3 nucleotides are TGTGCCAGCAGCGTCCCCGACAGGGGACCGTGGGGTACGCAGTATTTT. As protein: CASSVPDRGPWGTQYF.

The chain couples TRBV2 to TRBJ2-3; tentative D call: TRBD2 (5 bases). The CDR3 runs 15 residues. Trimming took 6 bases from V and 2 from J, leaving 15 bases between them. CDR1 and CDR2 (germline): SNHLY, FYNNEI. CDR3 coding DNA: TGTGCCAGCAGCCCGAATCGGGGAACCACAGATACGCAGTATTTT. Amino acid sequence: CASSPNRGTTDTQYF.